A single sample is the source of the 4 T cell receptor beta chains below, sequenced in a study of T cell repertoires in aging, cancer and after chemotherapy. The template was genomic DNA from peripheral blood, not RNA. TRB rearrangements spanning V, D and J were amplified using mixed TRB-A/B primers. TCRdb itself ran the multiplex PCR reads through MiXCR, one entry per CDR3 protein. The repertoire holds 1,500 to 2,000 distinct CDR3 sequences, with under 40% as singletons. The sequenced sample was blood. These receptors were collected from a human donor with a solid tumor.

This chain links TRBV20-1 with TRBJ1-5; possibly TRBD1 for D (5 bases). The V gene's germline CDR1 is DFQATT and CDR2 SNEGSKA (reference sequence). The CDR3 is 16 amino acids. The ends were cut back, 2 bases at V and 1 base at J, with 15 bases in the middle. CDR3: CSARIGQGWSNQPQHF. For the CDR3, the DNA is TGCAGTGCTAGAATCGGCCAGGGCTGGAGCAATCAGCCCCAGCATTTT.

The J gene is TRBJ1-5, the V gene TRBV12-3 or TRBV12-4; TRBD1 matches 9 bases. Trimming cost V 5 bases and J 7 bases; bases outside gene matches: 3. This CDR3 is built from 13 residues. Written as DNA, the CDR3 is TGTGCCAGCAGTCCGGGACAGGGCCAGCCCCAGCATTTT. Encoded protein: CASSPGQGQPQHF.

The rearrangement joins TRBV14 to TRBJ2-7; unclear D gene. Trimming stripped 2 bases from V and 9 bases from J, with 8 bases between. CDR1 is SGHDN, CDR2 FVKESK, per germline. The CDR3 contains 11 residues. CDR3 in amino acids: CASSQTDWQYF. CDR3 bases: TGTGCCAGCAGCCAAACCGACTGGCAGTACTTC.

This clonotype turned up a few times. The chain carries TRBV30 and TRBJ1-3; D is unclear. The CDR3 covers 14 residues. Germline assignment: CDR1 GTSNPN and CDR2 SVGIG (reference sequence). The V and J ends lost 4 bases and 3 bases respectively, with 13 bases between them. The CDR3 DNA follows: TGTGCCTGGATTCGGCGGGGAAGTGGAAACACCATATATTTT. Translated, it gives CAWIRRGSGNTIYF. The full variable domain, with the rest looked up from reference TRBV30 and TRBJ1-3, is SQTIHQWPATLVQPVGSPLSLECTVEGTSNPNLYWYRQAAGRGLQLLFYSVGIGQISSEVPQNLSASRPQDRQFILSSKKLLLSDSGFYLCAWIRRGSGNTIYFGEGSWLTVV.